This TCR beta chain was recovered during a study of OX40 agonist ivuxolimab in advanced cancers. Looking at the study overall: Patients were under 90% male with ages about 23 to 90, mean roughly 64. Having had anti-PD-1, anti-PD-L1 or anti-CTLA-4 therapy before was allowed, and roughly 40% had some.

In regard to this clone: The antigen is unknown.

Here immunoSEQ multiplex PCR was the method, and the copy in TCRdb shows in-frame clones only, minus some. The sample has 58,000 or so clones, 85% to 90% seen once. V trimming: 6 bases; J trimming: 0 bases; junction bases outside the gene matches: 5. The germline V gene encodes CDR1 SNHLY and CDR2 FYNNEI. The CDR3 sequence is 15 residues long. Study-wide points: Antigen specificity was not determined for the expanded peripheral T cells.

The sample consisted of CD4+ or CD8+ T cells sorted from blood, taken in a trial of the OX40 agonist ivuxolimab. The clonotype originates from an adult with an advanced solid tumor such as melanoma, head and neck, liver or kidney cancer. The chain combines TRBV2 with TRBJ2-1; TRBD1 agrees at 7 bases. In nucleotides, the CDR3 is TGTGCCAGCAGCCTTGGGACAGCCTCCTACAATGAGCAGTTCTTC. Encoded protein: CASSLGTASYNEQFF.